Below, 21 T cell receptor beta chains from the same sample are listed, as sequenced in a study of T-cell reconstitution after alpha-beta-depleted transplantation in children. For TCRbeta, the library was prepared with unique molecular identifiers. TCRdb re-analysed the PCR reads in MiXCR, keeping a single row per CDR3 protein. The table shows about a million distinct CDR3 sequences, with about 29% occurring only once. Sequencing used PBMCs, mostly from graft donor cells, obtained 360 days after TCRalphabeta/CD19-depleted stem cell transplant. Source of these receptors: a boy under two years old who had a stem cell transplant for SCID, so the T cells may come from the graft donor.

The chain is built from TRBV9 and TRBJ2-1; the D gene is possibly TRBD1 (6 bases). Per germline, CDR1 SGDLS and CDR2 YYNGEE. The CDR3 is made up of 14 amino acids. The V gene lost 1 base and the J gene lost 7 bases, with 12 bases spanning the gap. CDR3 coding DNA: TGTGCCAGCAGCGTATTTGGGGGCCCGAATGAGCAGTTCTTC. Its translation is CASSVFGGPNEQFF.

This clonotype showed up just a few times. This chain uses TRBV4-3 with TRBJ2-3; D is ambiguous. Germline V gene sequence: CDR1 LGHNA, CDR2 YSLEER. The CDR3 extends over 13 amino acids. V was clipped by 2 bases and J by 8 bases, with 11 bases between them. CDR3 protein: CASSQSSSLTQYF. The CDR3 region has the DNA TGCGCCAGCAGCCAAAGCTCCTCCCTTACGCAGTATTTT.

The rearrangement joins TRBV5-1 to TRBJ2-7, with D perhaps matching TRBD1 (6 bases). V was shortened by 0 bases and J by 3 bases, with 13 bases between the two germline ends. Germline CDR1 is SGHRS and CDR2 is YFSETQ. The CDR3 is made up of 15 amino acids. The CDR3 region has the DNA TGCGCCAGCAGCTTGGTTGGGACACCCGTCTACGAGCAGTACTTC. It codes for CASSLVGTPVYEQYF.

In this sample, this clonotype turned up a few times. V gene TRBV18 combines with J gene TRBJ2-1, with TRBD2 identical over 12 bases. The V and J ends lost 6 bases and 6 bases, in that order; junction bases with no gene match: 9. This CDR3 is built from 16 residues. Germline V lookup: CDR1 KGHSH, CDR2 LQKENI. The chain's CDR3 is CASSRRTSGDPNEQFF. The CDR3, as DNA: TGTGCCAGCTCCCGAAGGACTAGCGGGGACCCCAATGAGCAGTTCTTC.

This clonotype has just a few counts. The J gene is TRBJ1-1, the V gene TRBV28; 7 nucleotides line up with TRBD1. V gave up 6 bases and J gave up 1 base; unmatched junction bases: 8. Germline assignment: CDR1 MDHEN and CDR2 SYDVKM. This CDR3 region has 15 residues. CDR3 loop: CASREGRGRNTEAFF. The CDR3 DNA reads as TGTGCCAGCAGAGAGGGCAGGGGGAGGAACACTGAAGCTTTCTTT.

The chain combines TRBV6-2 or TRBV6-3 with TRBJ2-3, with D possibly TRBD2 on 6 matching bases. Per the germline V gene, CDR1 is MNHEY and CDR2 is SVGEGT. This CDR3 has 12 residues. Trimming cost V 0 bases and J 13 bases, with 11 bases left between them. This chain's CDR3 is CASSYSAGPEYF. The DNA for the CDR3 is TGTGCCAGCAGTTACTCCGCGGGGCCCGAGTATTTT.

The gene calls are TRBV11-2 and TRBJ2-7, with a weak D call TRBD2 (6 bases). Between the trimmed V and J ends, which lost 0 bases and 0 bases, there was a span of 9 bases. Looked up from germline, CDR1 is SGHAT and CDR2 is FQNNGV. This CDR3 spans 15 amino acids. The CDR3 DNA reads as TGTGCCAGCAGCTTAGAGGAGGGGAACTCCTACGAGCAGTACTTC. Its translation is CASSLEEGNSYEQYF.

This clonotype was counted only a few times. This chain joins TRBV20-1 and TRBJ1-5; TRBD1 is a possible D gene (5 bases). This CDR3 is built from 13 residues. The germline V and J ends were trimmed by 3 bases and 7 bases, with 13 bases remaining between them. CDR1 and CDR2 (germline): DFQATT, SNEGSKA (reference sequence). This CDR3 is CSASPVGVQPQHF. DNA for the CDR3: TGCAGTGCTAGCCCGGTGGGGGTCCAGCCCCAGCATTTT.

The chain carries TRBV12-3 or TRBV12-4 and TRBJ2-5, with no clear D. Trimming removed 0 bases from V and 1 base from J, with 12 bases in between. The length of the CDR3 is 16 residues. The CDR3 DNA follows: TGTGCCAGCAGTTTAGCGCTGGGTATCCCCCAAGAGACCCAGTACTTC. Amino acid sequence: CASSLALGIPQETQYF.

This clonotype has more than one count but fewer than ten. The J gene is TRBJ1-2, the V gene TRBV5-1; D not certain. V was clipped by 1 base and J by 2 bases, with 12 bases between them. This CDR3 spans 15 amino acids. Germline V gives CDR1 SGHRS, CDR2 YFSETQ. The CDR3 here is CASSLRRMVNYGYTF. CDR3 bases: TGCGCCAGCAGCTTGCGTCGGATGGTGAACTATGGCTACACCTTC. Drawing the rest from reference TRBV5-1 and TRBJ1-2, the complete variable domain is KAGVTQTPRYLIKTRGQQVTLSCSPISGHRSVSWYQQTPGQGLQFLFEYFSETQRNKGNFPGRFSGRQFSNSRSEMNVSTLELGDSALYLCASSLRRMVNYGYTFGSGTRLTVV.

This clonotype appeared a few times. The genes are TRBV7-9 and TRBJ2-5; D is perhaps TRBD1 or TRBD2 (6 bases each). This CDR3 is 17 amino acids long. V was clipped by 5 bases and J by 4 bases, with 23 bases between them. Germline V gives CDR1 SEHNR, CDR2 FQNEAQ (reference sequence). CDR3 in DNA: TGTGCCAGCAGCCTACCCCCCTACAGGGCGGGATCAGAGACCCAGTACTTC. It encodes CASSLPPYRAGSETQYF. Full variable domain (remainder filled in from reference TRBV7-9 and TRBJ2-5): DTGVSQNPRHKITKRGQNVTFRCDPISEHNRLYWYRQTLGQGPEFLTYFQNEAQLEKSRLLSDRFSAERPKGSFSTLEIQRTEQGDSAMYLCASSLPPYRAGSETQYFGPGTRLLVL.

The chain joins TRBV18 to TRBJ2-1, with D perhaps assigned TRBD1 or TRBD2 (6 bases each). Trimming removed 0 bases from V and 5 bases from J, with 14 bases in between. The germline V gene has CDR1 KGHSH and CDR2 LQKENI. The CDR3 runs 16 residues. The CDR3 loop reads CASSPPGGGLNNEQFF. The CDR3 coding sequence is TGTGCCAGCTCACCACCCGGTGGGGGGCTCAACAATGAGCAGTTCTTC.

The gene calls are TRBV4-3 and TRBJ2-2; 13 bases match TRBD2. Losses at the gene ends were 5 bases for V and 5 bases for J; bases not matched to a gene: 8. The germline V gene has CDR1 LGHNA and CDR2 YSLEER. The CDR3 loop spans 17 amino acids. In DNA form, the CDR3 reads TGCGCCAGCAGCGGCCAACTAGCGGGGGGGCCGACCGGGGAGCTGTTTTTT. Its protein product is CASSGQLAGGPTGELFF.

This clonotype has a handful of counts. V usage is TRBV12-3 or TRBV12-4 and J usage is TRBJ2-2, with D perhaps matching TRBD1 (5 bases). The CDR3 is 14 amino acids. Trimming removed 10 bases from V and 4 bases from J, with 16 bases in between. CDR3 sequence (DNA): TGTGCCACCGGCCAGGGCTGGAGCACCGGGGAGCTGTTTTTT. Translation gives CATGQGWSTGELFF.

This clonotype showed up just a few times. This chain links TRBV5-5 with TRBJ1-1, with 7 positions matching TRBD1. With 4 bases clipped from V and 8 bases from J, the junction kept 11 bases outside the gene matches. This CDR3 is built from 14 residues. Germline CDR1 is SGHKS and CDR2 is YYEKEE (reference sequence). The CDR3 loop reads CASSPARRGLEAFF. The CDR3 DNA is TGTGCCAGCAGCCCCGCTAGGAGGGGGCTCGAAGCTTTCTTT. Full variable domain (rest looked up from reference TRBV5-5 and TRBJ1-1): DAGVTQSPTHLIKTRGQQVTLRCSPISGHKSVSWYQQVLGQGPQFIFQYYEKEERGRGNFPDRFSARQFPNYSSELNVNALLLGDSALYLCASSPARRGLEAFFGQGTRLTVV.

V is TRBV7-9 and J is TRBJ2-7; D might be TRBD1 (5 bases). This CDR3 has 13 amino acids. V was trimmed by 5 bases and J by 4 bases, leaving 12 bases between them. Germline V CDR1 and CDR2: SEHNR, FQNEAQ (reference sequence). The CDR3 region is CASSKTAGYEQYF. The CDR3, as DNA: TGTGCCAGCAGCAAGACCGCAGGGTACGAGCAGTACTTC.

This clonotype was counted once. The chain couples TRBV23-1 to TRBJ2-7, with 10 bases aligning to TRBD1. TRBV23-1 is filed as an ORF, its function uncertain. The CDR3 is 16 amino acids. Trimming took 5 bases from V and 3 from J; bases not matched to a gene: 10. The CDR3 reads CASSLSGTGVYYEQYF. CDR3 bases: TGCGCCAGCAGTTTATCCGGGACAGGGGTTTACTACGAGCAGTACTTC.

This clonotype was seen a few times. The chain recombines TRBV7-7 with TRBJ2-2, with 8 bases matching TRBD1. Germline V gene sequence: CDR1 SSHAT, CDR2 FNYEAQ (reference sequence). CDR3 length: 15 amino acids. Germline trimming cut 0 bases from V and 6 bases from J; bases unmatched to any gene: 3. CDR3 in amino acids: CASSLADRVPGELFF. CDR3 coding DNA: TGTGCCAGCAGCTTAGCGGACAGGGTACCCGGGGAGCTGTTTTTT.

The V call is TRBV15, the J call TRBJ2-3, with D possibly matching TRBD2 (6 bases). This CDR3 has 16 amino acids. Trimming stripped 1 base from V and 3 bases from J, with 14 bases between. CDR1 is LNHNV, CDR2 YYDKDF, per germline (reference sequence). CDR3 loop: CATSRGGGEGTDTQYF. Written as DNA, the CDR3 is TGTGCCACCAGCAGAGGGGGCGGGGAAGGGACAGATACGCAGTATTTT.

A few counts support this clonotype. This CDR3 reads CASSPLPRNSPLHF. The DNA of the CDR3 is TGTGCCAGCAGTCCCCTGCCCCGGAATTCACCCCTCCACTTT. The chain combines TRBV6-1 with TRBJ1-6; no definite D call. Trimming stripped 5 bases from V and 7 bases from J, with 12 bases between. The CDR3 extends over 14 amino acids. Germline V gene lookup returns CDR1 MNHNS and CDR2 SASEGT.

This clonotype was seen a few times. The genes are TRBV11-2 and TRBJ2-7, with D tentatively TRBD2 (6 bases). CDR1 is SGHAT, CDR2 FQNNGV, per germline. Trimming took off 6 bases at V and 8 bases at J, with 23 bases between the two ends. The CDR3 covers 15 residues. The CDR3 coding sequence is TGTGCCAGCAGGTCGCTTTTAGGGCTCGCGGGACAGCAGTACTTC. Translated, it gives CASRSLLGLAGQQYF.